These T cell receptor beta chains were read from a single sample in a study of persistence of HIV-infected CD4 T cells. Using immunoSEQ multiplex PCR, the repertoire was profiled, and TCRdb retains in-frame clones only, with some absent. In the table there are thousands of clones, 60% to 70% of which are singletons. These receptors' targets are unknown. The input for sequencing was CD4+ T cells sorted from PBMCs after roughly 20-hour stimulation, taken from a patient who received antiretroviral therapy. The receptors originated from an adult man with HIV who was CMV-seropositive. The CDR3 runs from the conserved cysteine through the conserved F or W. D genes are given only for firm matches. Clone size is not always given. Where it is, it says once, few, many or a class for expanded clones.

v_call,j_call,clone_size,d_call,cdr3_aa,cdr3_nt
TRBV5-4,TRBJ2-2,-,TRBD1,CASLRQGANTGELFF,TGTGCCAGCCTTCGGCAGGGGGCAAACACCGGGGAGCTGTTTTTT
TRBV6-1,TRBJ2-7,-,-,CASSEQGFSSYEQYF,TGTGCCAGCAGTGAACAGGGCTTTAGCTCCTACGAGCAGTACTTC
TRBV10-3,TRBJ1-2,medium-sized,-,CAISPDVNYGYTF,TGTGCCATCAGTCCCGATGTAAACTATGGCTACACCTTC
TRBV5-6,TRBJ1-2,once,TRBD1,CASIVGQGASGYTF,TGTGCCAGCATTGTGGGACAGGGGGCGAGCGGCTACACCTTC
TRBV6-5,TRBJ1-1,-,-,CASRPPGHNSEAFF,TGTGCCAGCAGACCACCGGGGCATAACTCTGAAGCTTTCTTT
TRBV29-1,TRBJ2-1,few,-,CSASLDEQFF,TGCAGCGCTAGTCTGGATGAGCAGTTCTTC
TRBV6-5,TRBJ2-1,-,-,CASRARGSDEQFF,TGTGCCAGCCGAGCCCGGGGGTCGGATGAGCAGTTCTTC
TRBV9,TRBJ2-5,few,-,CASSVSREETQYF,TGTGCCAGCAGCGTAAGTAGGGAAGAGACCCAGTACTTC
TRBV4-2,TRBJ1-4,-,-,CASSHLPGQPEATNEKLFF,TGTGCCAGCAGCCATCTGCCGGGTCAGCCGGAGGCAACTAATGAAAAACTGTTTTTT
TRBV20-1,TRBJ2-3,medium-sized,-,CSASWEDTQYF,TGCAGTGCTAGCTGGGAAGATACGCAGTATTTT
TRBV13,TRBJ2-7,-,-,CASSLGLAHEQYF,TGTGCCAGCAGCTTAGGGCTAGCCCACGAGCAGTACTTC
TRBV2,TRBJ2-2,-,-,CASSEPRGRDWTGELFF,TGTGCCAGCAGTGAACCCCGTGGGCGGGATTGGACCGGGGAGCTGTTTTTT
TRBV12-3/TRBV12-4,TRBJ1-2,-,-,CASSLEGHRGYTF,TGTGCCAGCAGTTTAGAAGGACATCGTGGCTACACCTTC
TRBV29-1,TRBJ2-4,-,-,CSVEEVKNIQYF,TGCAGCGTTGAAGAGGTCAAAAACATTCAGTACTTC
TRBV19,TRBJ1-3,few,-,CASTRGGSGNTIYF,TGTGCCAGTACCAGAGGGGGCTCTGGAAACACCATATATTTT
TRBV4-2,TRBJ2-7,-,TRBD1,CASSQGTGAISSYEQYF,TGTGCCAGCAGCCAAGGGACAGGTGCTATTAGCTCCTACGAGCAGTACTTC
TRBV3-1/TRBV3-2,TRBJ2-4,-,TRBD1,CASSQTQGFKNIQYF,TGTGCCAGCAGCCAAACACAGGGGTTCAAAAACATTCAGTACTTC
TRBV19,TRBJ2-5,-,TRBD1,CASSVGTGGSTETQYF,TGTGCCAGTAGTGTAGGGACAGGGGGATCAACGGAGACCCAGTACTTC
TRBV6-4,TRBJ1-6,few,-,CASSVTPGNSPLHF,TGTGCCAGCAGTGTCACGCCAGGGAATTCACCCCTCCACTTT
TRBV19,TRBJ1-5,-,-,CASSIDQQNQPQHF,TGTGCCAGTAGTATAGATCAACAGAATCAGCCCCAGCATTTT
TRBV7-2,TRBJ2-1,-,-,CASSYRRQVYNEQFF,TGTGCCAGCAGTTACCGGCGGCAGGTCTACAATGAGCAGTTCTTC
TRBV19,TRBJ2-5,-,-,CASTKDRETQYF,TGTGCCAGTACCAAAGACCGAGAGACCCAGTACTTC
TRBV10-3,TRBJ2-7,-,-,CAIKTVTSSYEQYF,TGTGCCATCAAAACGGTTACGAGCTCCTACGAGCAGTACTTC
TRBV20-1,TRBJ2-3,medium-sized,TRBD2,CSASPGGGPKDTQYF,TGCAGTGCTAGTCCGGGGGGAGGGCCGAAAGATACGCAGTATTTT
TRBV11-2,TRBJ1-1,-,-,CASSGRGRLLTEAFF,TGTGCCAGCAGCGGGAGAGGCAGACTGCTCACTGAAGCTTTCTTT
TRBV19,TRBJ2-7,-,TRBD2,CASSPTSGPTSYEQYF,TGTGCCAGTAGTCCCACTAGCGGGCCAACCTCCTACGAGCAGTACTTC
TRBV24-1,TRBJ2-1,-,-,CATSDAGAGEDEQFF,TGTGCCACCAGTGATGCGGGAGCAGGGGAAGATGAGCAGTTCTTC
TRBV4-2,TRBJ2-3,-,TRBD2,CASSQNPLAGGPDTQYF,TGTGCCAGCAGCCAAAACCCACTAGCGGGGGGGCCGGATACGCAGTATTTT
TRBV6-2/TRBV6-3,TRBJ1-5,once,TRBD1,CASSYSPTGGQPQHF,TGTGCCAGCAGTTACTCGCCGACAGGGGGGCAGCCCCAGCATTTT
TRBV6-5,TRBJ1-2,few,TRBD1,CASSYLGTGNYGYTF,TGTGCCAGCAGTTACCTTGGGACAGGGAACTATGGCTACACCTTC
TRBV5-6,TRBJ1-1,-,TRBD1,CASRLTDRGMKGEAFF,TGTGCCAGCAGACTTACCGACAGGGGGATGAAGGGTGAAGCTTTCTTT
TRBV28,TRBJ1-5,-,-,CASRQEPRPQHF,TGTGCCAGCAGGCAGGAACCGAGGCCCCAGCATTTT
TRBV3-1/TRBV3-2,TRBJ2-3,once,TRBD2,CASSLATGGDVSWMGAQYF,TGTGCCAGCAGCCTCGCGACGGGGGGGGACGTTAGCTGGATGGGTGCGCAGTATTTT
TRBV9,TRBJ1-1,-,-,CASSVEEGQGGDTEAFF,TGTGCCAGCAGCGTAGAAGAGGGACAAGGAGGTGACACTGAAGCTTTCTTT
TRBV5-5,TRBJ2-7,few,-,CASSSTGSPLEQYF,TGTGCCAGCAGCTCCACAGGGTCCCCCCTCGAGCAGTACTTC
TRBV6-5,TRBJ2-1,-,-,CASSYSGFLDEQFF,TGTGCCAGCAGTTACTCGGGGTTTTTGGATGAGCAGTTCTTC
TRBV5-1,TRBJ1-1,-,-,CASSFERVAEAFF,TGCGCCAGCAGCTTTGAGAGGGTGGCTGAAGCTTTCTTT
TRBV5-5,TRBJ1-2,-,TRBD1,CASSQYGQGTDTF,TGTGCCAGCAGCCAATATGGACAGGGCACGGACACCTTC
TRBV30,TRBJ1-2,-,-,CAWSGGYGYGYTF,TGTGCCTGGAGCGGCGGCTACGGCTATGGCTACACCTTC
TRBV11-1,TRBJ1-4,-,-,CASSFLRNEKLFF,TGTGCCAGCAGCTTTCTTAGGAATGAAAAACTGTTTTTT
TRBV28,TRBJ2-3,-,-,CASMGTSNTDTQYF,TGTGCCAGCATGGGGACAAGTAACACAGATACGCAGTATTTT
TRBV5-1,TRBJ2-7,-,TRBD2,CASSLGAGADYEQYF,TGCGCCAGCAGCTTGGGAGCGGGGGCCGACTACGAGCAGTACTTC
TRBV5-1,TRBJ2-2,few,-,CASSWTASNTGELFF,TGCGCCAGCAGCTGGACAGCTTCGAACACCGGGGAGCTGTTTTTT
TRBV27,TRBJ1-5,-,-,CASSFDPGGQPQHF,TGTGCCAGCAGTTTCGACCCGGGCGGTCAGCCCCAGCATTTT
TRBV19,TRBJ2-5,-,-,CASSMYPGETQYF,TGTGCCAGTAGTATGTACCCGGGAGAGACCCAGTACTTC
TRBV6-6,TRBJ1-6,medium-sized,TRBD1,CASRPTGGAENSPLHF,TGTGCCAGCAGACCGACAGGGGGCGCCGAAAATTCACCCCTCCACTTT
TRBV5-1,TRBJ2-7,few,TRBD1,CASSDVHRGSYEQYF,TGCGCCAGCAGCGACGTGCACAGGGGTTCCTACGAGCAGTACTTC
TRBV4-1,TRBJ1-6,few,-,CASSSDGQTRNSPLHF,TGCGCCAGCAGCTCCGATGGGCAGACGAGGAATTCACCCCTCCACTTT
TRBV18,TRBJ1-1,few,-,CASSPQGFTNTEAFF,TGTGCCAGCTCACCACAGGGGTTTACGAACACTGAAGCTTTCTTT
TRBV16,TRBJ2-2,medium-sized,-,CASSQARGTNGELFF,TGTGCCAGCAGCCAAGCGAGGGGGACCAACGGGGAGCTGTTTTTT
TRBV6-5,TRBJ2-7,-,-,CASSPGGHEQYF,TGTGCCAGCAGCCCAGGAGGGCACGAGCAGTACTTC
TRBV27,TRBJ2-1,-,-,CASRHLLQASGEQFF,TGTGCCAGCAGACACCTCCTACAGGCTTCGGGGGAGCAGTTCTTC
TRBV4-1,TRBJ1-2,-,TRBD1,CASSQDQGVNYGYTF,TGCGCCAGCAGCCAAGATCAGGGGGTGAACTATGGCTACACCTTC
TRBV10-3,TRBJ1-1,-,TRBD1,CAIRPGTGEMNTEAFF,TGTGCCATCAGGCCTGGGACAGGCGAAATGAACACTGAAGCTTTCTTT
TRBV19,TRBJ1-1,-,TRBD1,CASSFSPSTRGAEAFF,TGTGCCAGTAGTTTCAGCCCTTCGACCAGGGGGGCTGAAGCTTTCTTT